One and the same sample provided the 21 T cell receptor beta chains below, sequenced in a study of blood T cells in healthy people across ages. The use of a sample-barcoded 5' primer and a J-beta primer mix characterized a second PCR of roughly 7 to 11 cycles. TCRdb reprocessed the 5' RACE reads with MiXCR, giving one entry per CDR3 protein. The sample lists 1.5 million to 2 million distinct CDR3 sequences; about 39% were seen once. The sample consisted of blood. The receptors were gathered from a human donor in good health.

This chain connects TRBV7-2 to TRBJ1-5; maybe TRBD1 (6 bases). Germline assignment: CDR1 SGHTA and CDR2 FQGNSA. Trimming stripped 5 bases from V and 6 bases from J, with 17 bases between. The CDR3 totals 15 residues. CDR3 loop: CASSTKPGAGQPQHF. CDR3 nucleotide sequence: TGTGCCAGCAGCACAAAGCCGGGGGCTGGTCAGCCCCAGCATTTT. The whole variable domain, remainder taken from reference TRBV7-2 and TRBJ1-5, is GAGVSQSPSNKVTEKGKDVELRCDPISGHTALYWYRQSLGQGLEFLIYFQGNSAPDKSGLPSDRFSAERTGGSVSTLTIQRTQQEDSAVYLCASSTKPGAGQPQHFGDGTRLSIL.

Note on this clonotype: Its ends do not fully match the called genes, so a read error is possible. CDR3 sequence (DNA): TGCGCCAGCAGCCATCACCGCGAGCAGTACTTC. Translating gives CASSHHREQYF. The V call is TRBV14, the J call TRBJ2-7; D unresolved. Per germline, CDR1 SGHDN and CDR2 FVKESK. The CDR3 sequence is 11 residues long.

The chain employs TRBV27 and TRBJ2-4, with TRBD2 matching over 7 bases. Gene TRBJ2-7 matches the end of the DNA better, so the J call may be wrong. In germline, CDR1 is MNHEY, CDR2 SMNVEV (reference sequence). The CDR3 covers 15 residues. The CDR3 DNA reads TGTGCCAGCAGAGAGCGGGGAAAACTCTTCTACGAGCAGTACTTC. Protein product: CASRERGKLFYEQYF.

This rearrangement joins TRBV5-1 to TRBJ1-2; 8 nucleotides match TRBD1. CDR3 length: 14 residues. CDR1 and CDR2 (germline): SGHRS, YFSETQ. V dropped 4 bases and J dropped 8; count of bases not matched to a gene: 10. The CDR3 DNA reads TGCGCCAGCAGCCGAGGACAGGGACCCCAGGGCTACACCTTC. This codes for CASSRGQGPQGYTF.

The CDR3 nucleotides read TGCAGTGCCCCCCAGGACTATAACACCCAGTACTTC. Protein sequence: CSAPQDYNTQYF. This chain joins TRBV20-1 and TRBJ2-5; a possible D gene is TRBD2 (6 bases). The V end lost 6 bases, the J end lost 8 bases, and 16 bases lay between the germline ends. This CDR3 region has 12 residues. Germline CDR1 is DFQATT and CDR2 is SNEGSKA (reference sequence).

This chain uses TRBV4-1 with TRBJ2-5; D is ambiguous. The DNA end favors TRBJ2-7, so the J call may be wrong. CDR1 MGHRA and CDR2 YSYEKL come from the germline V gene. The CDR3 consists of 14 residues. In DNA, the CDR3 is TGCGCCAGCAGCGAGACAAATGGAGACCACGAGCAGTACTTC. Amino acids: CASSETNGDHEQYF.

The gene calls are TRBV10-3 and TRBJ2-7; D may be TRBD2 (6 bases). The assigned J gene may be wrong: the sequence end matches TRBJ2-5 better. Germline values: CDR1 ENHRY, CDR2 SYGVKD. The CDR3 extends over 16 amino acids. This CDR3 reads CAISDQRAGDEETQYF. The DNA for the CDR3 is TGTGCCATCAGTGACCAGCGGGCCGGGGACGAAGAGACCCAGTACTTC.

Comment on this clonotype: A junction boundary mismatches the germline segment, possibly from a read error. The chain combines TRBV20-1 with TRBJ2-1; D might be TRBD2 (6 bases). Germline-derived CDR1 and CDR2 are DFQATT and SNEGSKA (reference sequence). The CDR3 covers 16 residues. In nucleotides, the CDR3 is TGCAGTGCTAGATCCTCGGAGGGGAAGAACTACAATGAGCAGGTCTTC. It yields the protein CSARSSEGKNYNEQVF.

This chain connects TRBV15 to TRBJ1-2; TRBD1 is a possible D gene (5 bases). The V gene's germline CDR1 is LNHNV and CDR2 YYDKDF (reference sequence). Trimming removed 0 bases from V and 4 bases from J, with 12 bases in between. The CDR3 covers 15 residues. The CDR3 reads CATSRDLGGTYGYTF. CDR3 in DNA: TGTGCCACCAGCAGAGATTTGGGGGGGACCTATGGCTACACCTTC.

The chain recombines TRBV7-2 with TRBJ2-7; possible D gene TRBD2, 5 bases. This CDR3 spans 14 amino acids. Trimming removed 3 bases from V and 6 bases from J, with 15 bases in between. From germline, CDR1 is SGHTA and CDR2 FQGNSA. The CDR3 sequence is CASSLSGTRGEQYF. DNA for the CDR3: TGTGCCAGCAGCTTGAGTGGAACTAGAGGCGAGCAGTACTTC.

This clonotype came up a few times. The chain recombines TRBV6-5 with TRBJ1-5; no reliable D call. Trimming removed 4 bases from V and 0 bases from J, with 4 bases in between. Germline V gene lookup returns CDR1 MNHEY and CDR2 SVGAGI. This CDR3 has 13 residues. The CDR3 DNA reads TGTGCCAGCAGTTGGACTAGCAATCAGCCCCAGCATTTT. As protein: CASSWTSNQPQHF.

The chain joins TRBV4-3 to TRBJ2-3; the D gene is possibly TRBD2 (7 bases). The CDR3 runs to 15 residues. Trimming took 5 bases from V and 2 from J, leaving 14 bases between them. Germline CDR1 is LGHNA and CDR2 is YSLEER. CDR3 loop: CASSARGATTDTQYF. CDR3 sequence (DNA): TGCGCCAGCAGCGCTCGGGGGGCCACCACAGATACGCAGTATTTT.

This clonotype was seen at least ten times. CDR3 in amino acids: CATSDLPGQGAGGYTF. The CDR3 DNA reads as TGTGCCACCAGTGATTTGCCGGGACAGGGGGCCGGTGGCTACACCTTC. The V and J genes are TRBV24-1 and TRBJ1-2; 12 nucleotides agree with TRBD1. The CDR3 covers 16 residues. Losses at the gene ends were 0 bases for V and 7 bases for J; bases not matched to a gene: 5. CDR1 is KGHDR, CDR2 SFDVKD, per germline.

This chain joins TRBV12-3 or TRBV12-4 and TRBJ1-1; tentative D call: TRBD1 (6 bases). V lost 6 bases, J lost 2 bases, and 19 bases lay in between. The length of the CDR3 is 16 residues. CDR3 DNA: TGTGCCAGCAGAGACCTTGGAGGACAGACAAACACTGAAGCTTTCTTT. It yields the protein CASRDLGGQTNTEAFF.

The V call is TRBV11-2, the J call TRBJ2-3; 10 bases line up with TRBD2. Germline V CDR1 and CDR2: SGHAT, FQNNGV. The CDR3 loop spans 17 amino acids. With V trimmed by 5 bases and J by 2 bases, 10 bases remained unmatched. This chain's CDR3 is CASSLNGLAETTDTQYF. CDR3 sequence (DNA): TGTGCCAGCAGCCTTAACGGACTAGCGGAAACCACAGATACGCAGTATTTT.

The rearrangement uses TRBV4-2 and TRBJ1-2, with D uncertain. The CDR3 sequence is 14 residues long. V lost 0 bases, J lost 7 bases, and 12 bases lay in between. Per germline, CDR1 LGHNA and CDR2 YNFKEQ. The CDR3 DNA is TGTGCCAGCAGCCAAGATATTGAGGGTGTTGGCTACACCTTC. Its protein is CASSQDIEGVGYTF.

The V call is TRBV5-1, the J call TRBJ1-1, with a weak D call TRBD1 (5 bases). In germline, CDR1 is SGHRS, CDR2 YFSETQ. Between the trimmed V and J ends, which lost 4 bases and 1 base, there was a span of 11 bases. CDR3 length equals 14 residues. As DNA, the CDR3 is TGCGCCAGCAGCATGGACAAACCGAACACTGAAGCTTTCTTT. It specifies CASSMDKPNTEAFF.

This clonotype was seen just once. The chain employs TRBV6-5 and TRBJ2-1, with D perhaps TRBD1 or TRBD2 (5 bases each). V was clipped by 6 bases and J by 4 bases, with 22 bases between them. In germline, CDR1 is MNHEY, CDR2 SVGAGI. The CDR3 sequence is 17 residues long. The CDR3 DNA follows: TGTGCCAGCAGCTATCCTAGGGGAGACTCCAAATACAATGAGCAGTTCTTC. This gives the protein CASSYPRGDSKYNEQFF.

This clonotype was observed a handful of times. The chain employs TRBV5-1 and TRBJ1-2, with TRBD1 matching 9 bases. The V gene's germline CDR1 is SGHRS and CDR2 YFSETQ. There are 15 residues in the CDR3. Losses at the gene ends were 1 base for V and 7 bases for J; bases not matched to a gene: 8. CDR3 region: CASSLNTGGASGYTF. DNA for the CDR3: TGCGCCAGCAGCTTGAATACAGGGGGCGCGTCTGGCTACACCTTC.

CDR3 protein: CASSPPGGSYNEQYF. CDR3 DNA: TGTGCCAGCAGCCCCCCTGGGGGCTCCTACAATGAGCAGTACTTC. The chain recombines TRBV11-2 with TRBJ2-1; tentatively, D is TRBD1 (6 bases). Gene TRBJ2-7 matches the end of the DNA better, so the J call may be wrong. This CDR3 spans 15 amino acids. CDR1 is SGHAT and CDR2 is FQNNGV in the germline V gene.

The rearrangement links TRBV5-1 to TRBJ2-6, with D hard to call. The CDR3 contains 20 residues. Germline-derived CDR1 and CDR2 are SGHRS and YFSETQ. Trimming took off 1 base at V and 0 bases at J, with 20 bases between the two ends. CDR3 sequence: CASSLPNSTDSISGANVLTF. The CDR3 DNA sequence: TGCGCCAGCAGCTTGCCAAATTCGACGGATTCAATCTCTGGGGCCAACGTCCTGACTTTC.